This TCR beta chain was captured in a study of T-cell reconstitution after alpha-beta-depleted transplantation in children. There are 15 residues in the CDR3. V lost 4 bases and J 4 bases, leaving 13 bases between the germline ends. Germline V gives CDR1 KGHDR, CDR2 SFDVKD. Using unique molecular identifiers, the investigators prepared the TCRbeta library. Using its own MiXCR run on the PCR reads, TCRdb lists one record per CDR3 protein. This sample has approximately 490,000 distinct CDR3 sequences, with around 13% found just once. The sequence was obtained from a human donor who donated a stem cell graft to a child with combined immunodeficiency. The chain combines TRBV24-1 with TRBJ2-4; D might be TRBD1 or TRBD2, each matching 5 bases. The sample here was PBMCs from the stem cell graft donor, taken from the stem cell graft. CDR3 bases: TGTGCCACCAGTGAAAACCGGGACGGTAAAAACATTCAGTACTTC. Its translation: CATSENRDGKNIQYF.